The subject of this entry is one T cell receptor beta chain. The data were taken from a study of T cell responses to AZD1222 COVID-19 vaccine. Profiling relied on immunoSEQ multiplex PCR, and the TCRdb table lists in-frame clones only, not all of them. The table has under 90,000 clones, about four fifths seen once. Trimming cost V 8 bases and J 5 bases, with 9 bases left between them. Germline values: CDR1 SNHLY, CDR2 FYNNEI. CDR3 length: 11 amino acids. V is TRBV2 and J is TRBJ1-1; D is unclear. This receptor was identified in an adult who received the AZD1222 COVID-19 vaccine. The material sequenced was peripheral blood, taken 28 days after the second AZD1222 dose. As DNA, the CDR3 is TGTGCCAGCGTCGAGGAAACTGAAGCTTTCTTT. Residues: CASVEETEAFF.